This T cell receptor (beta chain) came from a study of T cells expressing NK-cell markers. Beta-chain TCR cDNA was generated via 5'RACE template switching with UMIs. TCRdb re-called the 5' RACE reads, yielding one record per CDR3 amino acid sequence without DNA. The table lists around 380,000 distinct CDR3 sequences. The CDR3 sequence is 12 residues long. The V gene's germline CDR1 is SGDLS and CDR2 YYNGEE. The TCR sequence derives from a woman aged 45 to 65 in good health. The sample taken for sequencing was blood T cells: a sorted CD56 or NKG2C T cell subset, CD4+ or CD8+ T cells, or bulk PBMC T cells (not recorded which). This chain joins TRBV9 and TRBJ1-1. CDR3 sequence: CASSVTDSEAFF.